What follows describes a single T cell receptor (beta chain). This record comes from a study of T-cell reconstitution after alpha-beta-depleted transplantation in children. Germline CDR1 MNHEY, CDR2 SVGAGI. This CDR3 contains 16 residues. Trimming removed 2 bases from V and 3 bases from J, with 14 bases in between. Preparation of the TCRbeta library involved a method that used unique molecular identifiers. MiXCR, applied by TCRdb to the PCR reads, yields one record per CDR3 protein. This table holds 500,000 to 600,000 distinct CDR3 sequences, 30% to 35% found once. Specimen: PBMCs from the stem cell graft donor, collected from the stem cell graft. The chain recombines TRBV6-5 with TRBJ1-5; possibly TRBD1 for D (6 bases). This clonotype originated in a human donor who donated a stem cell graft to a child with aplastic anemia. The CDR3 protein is CASSYGQGHTNQPQHF. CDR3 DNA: TGTGCCAGCAGTTACGGCCAGGGGCACACCAATCAGCCCCAGCATTTT.